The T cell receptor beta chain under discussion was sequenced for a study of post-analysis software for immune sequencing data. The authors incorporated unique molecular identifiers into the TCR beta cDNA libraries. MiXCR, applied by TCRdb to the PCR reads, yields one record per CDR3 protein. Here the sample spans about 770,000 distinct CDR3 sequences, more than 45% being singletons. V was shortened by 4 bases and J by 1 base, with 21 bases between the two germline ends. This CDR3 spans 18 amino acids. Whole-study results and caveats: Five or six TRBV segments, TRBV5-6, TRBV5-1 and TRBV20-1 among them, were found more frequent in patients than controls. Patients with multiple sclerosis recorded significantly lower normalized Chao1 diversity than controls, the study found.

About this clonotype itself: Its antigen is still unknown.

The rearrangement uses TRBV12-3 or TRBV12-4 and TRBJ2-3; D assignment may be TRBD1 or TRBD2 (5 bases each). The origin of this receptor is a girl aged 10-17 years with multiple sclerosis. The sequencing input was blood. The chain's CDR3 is CASSSPGPRSRGTDTQYF. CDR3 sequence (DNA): TGTGCCAGCAGTTCACCGGGACCCCGGAGTAGGGGCACAGATACGCAGTATTTT.